This T cell receptor beta chain was retrieved from a study of Ad26.COV2.S vaccination and SARS-CoV-2 variants (dated by TCRdb to 2020 to 2022). Regarding the research as a whole: Donors in the vaccine arm were drawn from COV1001, a multicentre, randomized, double-blind, placebo-controlled phase I-IIa trial testing Ad26.COV2.S in healthy adults. Ad26.COV2.S was administered intramuscularly at 5 x 10^10 or 1 x 10^11 viral particles, either as a single shot or as two shots given 56 days apart. TCRbeta repertoire sequencing served as the tool for gauging how specific and how broad the SARS-CoV-2-reactive T cell receptors were following Ad26.COV2.S vaccination. The TCR-sequenced set comprised about 32 samples: around 20 Ad26.COV2.S vaccine recipients, 5 placebo recipients and 8 SARS-CoV-2 convalescent individuals. Trial participants were randomized into five groups of five: low-dose or high-dose Ad26.COV2.S given once or twice, or placebo on both occasions. Throughout the experiments and outcome assessment, investigators stayed blinded to trial group allocation. Broader findings and caveats from the paper: The study was not powered for comparison of responses between vaccine doses or regimens. Substantial breadth of spike-specific CD8+ and CD4+ T cell responses was reported after vaccination. Compared with placebo recipients, Ad26.COV2.S recipients showed higher spike-specific TCR breadth (P = 0.0014). Non-spike TCR breadth was comparable between vaccine and placebo recipients, consistent with the vaccine containing only spike. The authors noted that total T cell responses may have been underestimated by the TCR breadth and depth analyses.

Concerning this clone itself: This clone's antigen is unknown. No much larger clone is present one base from it, and per-base qualities are unavailable.

Trimming at the junction amounts to 2 bases on V and 8 bases on J, and the germline ends lie 12 bases apart. Taken from cysteine to phenylalanine, the CDR3 has 13 residues. Solely the CDR3 DNA is kept, with 39 bases framed from the first base. Per the germline V gene (reference sequence), MNHNY is the CDR1 and SVGAGI is the CDR2. The immunoSEQ Assay was the method used to sequence TCRbeta CDR3 regions. After extraction, genomic DNA underwent amplification by bias-controlled multiplex PCR, followed by high-throughput sequencing. In the authors' own workflow: To quantify the absolute abundance of each unique TCRbeta CDR3 region, sequences were collapsed and filtered. Usable DNA was measured by amplifying reference genes present in all nucleated cells, and TCRbeta template counts were normalized to that usable DNA to estimate T cell fraction. Repertoire TCRs were annotated as SARS-CoV-2-specific by exact matching of V gene, CDR3 amino acid sequence and J gene to a known reactive TCR set. The reference SARS-CoV-2 TCR set was derived from MIRA and filtered for enrichment in COVID-19-positive ImmuneCODE repertoires, a step that removed public or cross-reactive TCRs. Using the MIRA antigens, annotated TCRs were further analysed by specific ORF or by position within an ORF. Depth was the summed frequency of annotated unique rearrangements, while breadth was defined as annotated unique rearrangements over total unique productive rearrangements. Two-sided Wilcoxon rank-sum tests were applied when comparing TCR breadth between groups. TCRdb obtained this table from immuneACCESS and retained in-frame rearrangements with V and J assigned. These tables miss some clones; where compared with another copy, unresolved V genes account for less than half of the shortfall, and the remainder is unexplained. The D gene and trimming were derived from the DNA, and the V and J assignments and clone size from that table. The table for this sample lists under 600,000 clones; about 88% of them were counted only once. 1.7% of the sample rests with the top ten.

The treatment or condition label of this sample denotes: over 15 received Ad26.COV2.S at low or high dose, single or two shots; about 5 received placebo; per-sample allocation not given. Repertoires of vaccine and placebo recipients were sequenced from samples collected on day 63 after the first injection. In Cohort 1b, roughly 26 adults aged 18-55 years were enrolled at a single site in Boston, USA, between 29 July and 7 August 2020. As a vaccine, Ad26.COV2.S was a replication-incompetent adenovirus type 26 vector that expressed a prefusion-stabilized SARS-CoV-2 spike protein derived from the original Wuhan strain.

The rearrangement combines TRBV6-6 with TRBJ1-2, with the D gene not confidently named. This material consisted of peripheral blood, taken in a trial of Ad26.COV2.S vaccine versus placebo. This clonotype was sampled from a person aged 18-60 years who received the Ad26.COV2.S COVID-19 vaccine or a placebo. At the DNA level, the sequence is TGTGCCAGCAGTTACGGCCGGACGGGGGGCTACACCTTC. It specifies CASSYGRTGGYTF.